The clone carrying this TCR beta chain has ten or more counts. The sample originates from a study of T cells in Graves' hyperthyroidism and ophthalmopathy. Overall study: Peripheral blood was taken when the disease was first diagnosed, before any treatment began.

TCR beta CDR3 sequences were amplified from RNA transcripts. Carried out on the TCR CDR3, a first-round RT-PCR used the HTBI primer set. TCRdb passed the multiplex PCR reads through MiXCR, listing each CDR3 protein once. The table has under 450,000 distinct CDR3 sequences, 15% to 20% seen once. The blood sample dates from first hyperthyroidism diagnosis, preceding any ophthalmopathy symptoms. The CDR3 has 14 amino acids. Germline V gene sequence: CDR1 ENHRY, CDR2 SYGVKD. J gave up 4 bases and V 11 bases, and 9 bases lay outside the gene matches. This TCR came from a woman aged 30 to 39 with Graves' hyperthyroidism that later progressed to Graves' ophthalmopathy. This sequence joins TRBV10-3 and TRBJ2-2; the match to TRBD1 covers 8 bases. The sequenced material came from blood. CDR3 coding DNA: TGTGCCTTAAAACCAGACAGGGGCACCGGGGAGCTGTTTTTT. This encodes CALKPDRGTGELFF.